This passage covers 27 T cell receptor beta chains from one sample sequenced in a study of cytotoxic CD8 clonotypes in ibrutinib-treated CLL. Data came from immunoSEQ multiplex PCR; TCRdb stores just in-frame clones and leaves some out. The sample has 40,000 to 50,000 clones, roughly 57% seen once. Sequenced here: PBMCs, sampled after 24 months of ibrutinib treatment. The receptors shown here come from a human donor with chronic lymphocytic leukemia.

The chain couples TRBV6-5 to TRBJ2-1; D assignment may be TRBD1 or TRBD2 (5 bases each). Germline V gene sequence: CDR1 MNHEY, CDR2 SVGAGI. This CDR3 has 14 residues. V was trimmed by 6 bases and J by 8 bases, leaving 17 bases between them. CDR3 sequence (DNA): TGTGCCAGCAGCCGAGGGGAATTTGACTATGAGCAGTTCTTC. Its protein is CASSRGEFDYEQFF.

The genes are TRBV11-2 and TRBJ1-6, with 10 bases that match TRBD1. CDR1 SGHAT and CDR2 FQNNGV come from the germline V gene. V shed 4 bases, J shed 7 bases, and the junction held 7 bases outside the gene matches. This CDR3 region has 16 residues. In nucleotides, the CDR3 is TGTGCCAGCAGCTCCCACGGGACAGGGGAAAATTCACCCCTCCACTTT. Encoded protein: CASSSHGTGENSPLHF. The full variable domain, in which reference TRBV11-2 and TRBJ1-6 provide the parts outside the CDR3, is EAGVAQSPRYKIIEKRQSVAFWCNPISGHATLYWYQQILGQGPKLLIQFQNNGVVDDSQLPKDRFSAERLKGVDSTLKIQPAKLEDSAVYLCASSSHGTGENSPLHFGNGTRLTVT.

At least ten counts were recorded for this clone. CDR3 DNA: TGTGCCAGCTATCCCGGGGGTCGACTTATGAACACTGAAGCTTTCTTT. Translating it yields CASYPGGRLMNTEAFF. The J gene is TRBJ1-1, the V gene TRBV28; tentatively, D is TRBD1 (5 bases). Germline V lookup: CDR1 MDHEN, CDR2 SYDVKM. V gave up 8 bases and J gave up 0 bases, with 19 bases separating them. CDR3 length: 16 residues.

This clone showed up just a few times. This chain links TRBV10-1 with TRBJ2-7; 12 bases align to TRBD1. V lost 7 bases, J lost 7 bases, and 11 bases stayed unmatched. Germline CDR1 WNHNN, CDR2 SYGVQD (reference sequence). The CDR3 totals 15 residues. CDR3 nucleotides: TGCGCCAGCAACCTCACACGGGACAGGGGGCGGGAGCAGTACTTC. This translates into CASNLTRDRGREQYF.

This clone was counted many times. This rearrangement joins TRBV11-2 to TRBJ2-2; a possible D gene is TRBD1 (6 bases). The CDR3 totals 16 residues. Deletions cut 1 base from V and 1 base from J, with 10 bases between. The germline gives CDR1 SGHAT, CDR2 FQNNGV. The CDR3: CASSLGTGMNTGELFF. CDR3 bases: TGTGCCAGCAGCTTAGGTACAGGGATGAACACCGGGGAGCTGTTTTTT.

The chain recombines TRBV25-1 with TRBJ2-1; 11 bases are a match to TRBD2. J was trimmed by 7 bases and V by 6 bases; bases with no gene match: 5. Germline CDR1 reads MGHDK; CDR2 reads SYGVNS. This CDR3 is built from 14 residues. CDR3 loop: CASRIAGGQNEQFF. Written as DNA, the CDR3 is TGTGCCAGCAGGATAGCGGGGGGGCAAAATGAGCAGTTCTTC.

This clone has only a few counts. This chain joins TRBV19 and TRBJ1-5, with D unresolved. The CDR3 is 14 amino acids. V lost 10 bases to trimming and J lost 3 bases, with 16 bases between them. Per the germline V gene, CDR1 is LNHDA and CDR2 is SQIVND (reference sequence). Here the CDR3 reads CATRLRALNQPQHF. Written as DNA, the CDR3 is TGTGCCACCCGCTTAAGGGCGCTCAATCAGCCCCAGCATTTT.

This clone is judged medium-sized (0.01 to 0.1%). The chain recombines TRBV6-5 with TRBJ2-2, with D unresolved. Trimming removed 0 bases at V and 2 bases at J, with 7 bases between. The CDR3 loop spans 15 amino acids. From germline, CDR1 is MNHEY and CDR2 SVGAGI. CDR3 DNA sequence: TGTGCCAGCAGTTACTCTCCAGCAAACACCGGGGAGCTGTTTTTT. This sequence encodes CASSYSPANTGELFF.

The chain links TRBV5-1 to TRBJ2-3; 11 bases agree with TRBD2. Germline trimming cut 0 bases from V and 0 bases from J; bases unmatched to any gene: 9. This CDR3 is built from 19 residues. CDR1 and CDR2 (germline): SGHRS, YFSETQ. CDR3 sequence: CASSLALAGGPGSTDTQYF. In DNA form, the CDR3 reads TGCGCCAGCAGCTTGGCCTTAGCGGGGGGGCCCGGAAGCACAGATACGCAGTATTTT.

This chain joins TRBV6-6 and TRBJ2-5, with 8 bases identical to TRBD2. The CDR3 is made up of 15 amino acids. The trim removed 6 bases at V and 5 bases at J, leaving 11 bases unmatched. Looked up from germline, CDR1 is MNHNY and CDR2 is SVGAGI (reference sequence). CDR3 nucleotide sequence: TGTGCCAGCAGATACGGGGGGGCCGGGGCTGAGACCCAGTACTTC. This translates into CASRYGGAGAETQYF.

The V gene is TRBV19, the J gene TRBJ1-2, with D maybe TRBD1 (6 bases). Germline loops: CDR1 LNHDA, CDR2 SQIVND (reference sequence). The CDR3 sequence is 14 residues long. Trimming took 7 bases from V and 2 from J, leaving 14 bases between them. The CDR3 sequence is CASTPTGFNYGYTF. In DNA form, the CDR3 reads TGTGCCAGTACCCCAACAGGGTTCAACTATGGCTACACCTTC. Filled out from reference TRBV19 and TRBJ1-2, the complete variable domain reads DGGITQSPKYLFRKEGQNVTLSCEQNLNHDAMYWYRQDPGQGLRLIYYSQIVNDFQKGDIAEGYSVSREKKESFPLTVTSAQKNPTAFYLCASTPTGFNYGYTFGSGTRLTVV.

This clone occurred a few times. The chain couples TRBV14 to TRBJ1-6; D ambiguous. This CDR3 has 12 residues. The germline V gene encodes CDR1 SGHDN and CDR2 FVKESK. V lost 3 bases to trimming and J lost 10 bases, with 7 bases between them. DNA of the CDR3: TGTGCCAGCAGCCATCCTCGGTCACCCCTCCACTTT. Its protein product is CASSHPRSPLHF.

The chain's CDR3 is CASSSGQGQRNQPQHF. The CDR3 coding sequence is TGTGCCAGCAGTTCCGGACAGGGACAACGCAATCAGCCCCAGCATTTT. J is TRBJ1-5 and V is TRBV6-6, with 8 bases fitting TRBD1. The V gene's germline CDR1 is MNHNY and CDR2 SVGAGI (reference sequence). V shed 4 bases, J shed 2 bases, and the junction held 7 bases outside the gene matches. This CDR3 has 16 residues.

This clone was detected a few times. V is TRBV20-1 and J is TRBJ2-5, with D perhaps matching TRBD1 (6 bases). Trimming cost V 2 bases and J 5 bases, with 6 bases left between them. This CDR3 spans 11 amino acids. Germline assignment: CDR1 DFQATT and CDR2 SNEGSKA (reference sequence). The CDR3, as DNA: TGCAGTGCTAGAAGGGGGGAGACCCAGTACTTC. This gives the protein CSARRGETQYF.

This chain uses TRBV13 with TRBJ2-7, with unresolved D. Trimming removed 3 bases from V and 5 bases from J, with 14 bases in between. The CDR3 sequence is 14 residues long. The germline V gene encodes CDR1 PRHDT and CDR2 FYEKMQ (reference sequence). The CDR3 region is CASSFRVARHEQYF. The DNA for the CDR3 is TGTGCCAGCAGCTTTCGGGTAGCTAGGCACGAGCAGTACTTC.

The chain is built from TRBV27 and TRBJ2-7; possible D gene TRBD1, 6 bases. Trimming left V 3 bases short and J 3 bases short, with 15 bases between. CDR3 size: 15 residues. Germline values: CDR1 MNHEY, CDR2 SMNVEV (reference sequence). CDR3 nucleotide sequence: TGTGCCAGCAGTTTGACGGGGCAGGGGATCTACGAGCAGTACTTC. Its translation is CASSLTGQGIYEQYF.

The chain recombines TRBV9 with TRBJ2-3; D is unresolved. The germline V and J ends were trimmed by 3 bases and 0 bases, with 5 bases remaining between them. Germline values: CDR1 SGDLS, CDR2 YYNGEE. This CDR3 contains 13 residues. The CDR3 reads CASSAASTDTQYF. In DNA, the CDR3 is TGTGCCAGCAGCGCGGCGAGCACAGATACGCAGTATTTT.

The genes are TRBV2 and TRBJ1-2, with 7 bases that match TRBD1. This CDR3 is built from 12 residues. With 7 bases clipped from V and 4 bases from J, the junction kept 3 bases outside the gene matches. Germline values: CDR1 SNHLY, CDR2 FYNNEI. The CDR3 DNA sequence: TGTGCCAGCACCCGGGACAGCTATGGCTACACCTTC. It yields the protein CASTRDSYGYTF.

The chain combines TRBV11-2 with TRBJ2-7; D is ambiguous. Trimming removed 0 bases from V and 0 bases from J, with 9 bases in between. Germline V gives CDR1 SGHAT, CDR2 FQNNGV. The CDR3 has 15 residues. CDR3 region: CASSLDSFVSYEQYF. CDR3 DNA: TGTGCCAGCAGCTTAGACAGTTTCGTCTCCTACGAGCAGTACTTC. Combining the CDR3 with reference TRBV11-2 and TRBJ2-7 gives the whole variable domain EAGVAQSPRYKIIEKRQSVAFWCNPISGHATLYWYQQILGQGPKLLIQFQNNGVVDDSQLPKDRFSAERLKGVDSTLKIQPAKLEDSAVYLCASSLDSFVSYEQYFGPGTRLTVT.

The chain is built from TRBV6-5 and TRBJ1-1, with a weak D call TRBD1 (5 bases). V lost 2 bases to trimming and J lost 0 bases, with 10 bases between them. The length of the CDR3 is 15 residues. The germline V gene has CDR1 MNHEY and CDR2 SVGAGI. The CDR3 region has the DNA TGTGCCAGCAGTTACGCGGGGGGTATGAACACTGAAGCTTTCTTT. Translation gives CASSYAGGMNTEAFF.

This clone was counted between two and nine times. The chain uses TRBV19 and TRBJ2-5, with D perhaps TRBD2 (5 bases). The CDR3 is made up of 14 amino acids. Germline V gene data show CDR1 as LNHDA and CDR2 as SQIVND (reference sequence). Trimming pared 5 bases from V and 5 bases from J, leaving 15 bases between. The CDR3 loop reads CASSRTGSVETQYF. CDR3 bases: TGTGCCAGTAGTCGTACGGGGTCTGTGGAGACCCAGTACTTC. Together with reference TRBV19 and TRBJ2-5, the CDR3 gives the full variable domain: DGGITQSPKYLFRKEGQNVTLSCEQNLNHDAMYWYRQDPGQGLRLIYYSQIVNDFQKGDIAEGYSVSREKKESFPLTVTSAQKNPTAFYLCASSRTGSVETQYFGPGTRLLVL.

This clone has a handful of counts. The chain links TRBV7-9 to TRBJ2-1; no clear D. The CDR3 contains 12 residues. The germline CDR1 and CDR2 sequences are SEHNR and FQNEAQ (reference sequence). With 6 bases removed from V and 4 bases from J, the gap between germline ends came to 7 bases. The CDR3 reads CASRGLYNEQFF. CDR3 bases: TGTGCCAGCAGGGGGTTGTACAATGAGCAGTTCTTC.

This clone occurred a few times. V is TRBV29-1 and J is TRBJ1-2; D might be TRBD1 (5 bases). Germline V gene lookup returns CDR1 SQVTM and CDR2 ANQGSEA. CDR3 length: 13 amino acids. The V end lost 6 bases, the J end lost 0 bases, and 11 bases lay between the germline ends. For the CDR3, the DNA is TGCAGCGTCAGACAGCCTACTAACTATGGCTACACCTTC. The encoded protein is CSVRQPTNYGYTF.

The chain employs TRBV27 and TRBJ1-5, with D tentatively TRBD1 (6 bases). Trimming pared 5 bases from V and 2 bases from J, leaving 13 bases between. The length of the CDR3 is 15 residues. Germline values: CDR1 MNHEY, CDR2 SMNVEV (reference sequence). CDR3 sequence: CASSQQGWGNQPQHF. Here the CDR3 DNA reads TGTGCCAGCAGTCAACAGGGTTGGGGCAATCAGCCCCAGCATTTT.

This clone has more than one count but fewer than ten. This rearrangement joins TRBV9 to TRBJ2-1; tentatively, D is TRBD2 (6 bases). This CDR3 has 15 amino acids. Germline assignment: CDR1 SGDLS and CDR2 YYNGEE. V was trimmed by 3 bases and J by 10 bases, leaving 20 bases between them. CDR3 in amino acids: CASSGGDALRGEQFF. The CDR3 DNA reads TGTGCCAGCAGCGGGGGGGACGCCCTGAGGGGAGAGCAGTTCTTC.

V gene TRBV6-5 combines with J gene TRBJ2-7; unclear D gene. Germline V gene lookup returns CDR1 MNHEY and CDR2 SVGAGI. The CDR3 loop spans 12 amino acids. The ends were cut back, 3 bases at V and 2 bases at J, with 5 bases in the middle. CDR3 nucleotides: TGTGCCAGCAGTTATGGGACCTACGAGCAGTACTTC. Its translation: CASSYGTYEQYF.

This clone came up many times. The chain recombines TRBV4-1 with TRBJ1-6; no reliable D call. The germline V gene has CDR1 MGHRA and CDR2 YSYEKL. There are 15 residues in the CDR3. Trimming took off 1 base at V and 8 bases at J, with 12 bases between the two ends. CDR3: CASSQGEAVDSPLHF. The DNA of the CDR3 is TGCGCCAGCAGCCAAGGGGAGGCAGTTGATTCACCCCTCCACTTT.